This entry lists 27 T cell receptor beta chains sequenced from one sample in a study of blood T cell repertoires in COVID-19. Assay: immunoSEQ multiplex PCR; the TCRdb copy retains only in-frame clones and omits some. The table lists roughly 250,000 clones, about 89% of them singletons, with around 0.84% in the top ten. Sequenced sample: peripheral blood. The receptors come from a man aged 30 to 39 with acute or convalescent COVID-19.

The chain joins TRBV4-1 to TRBJ2-7; tentative D call: TRBD2 (5 bases). Trimming removed 4 bases from V and 1 base from J, with 20 bases in between. The V gene's germline CDR1 is MGHRA and CDR2 YSYEKL. This CDR3 has 17 amino acids. In DNA, the CDR3 is TGCGCCAGCAGCCGAGGGCAGCTACCAGAAAATTCCTACGAGCAGTACTTC. Amino acid sequence: CASSRGQLPENSYEQYF.

The chain carries TRBV7-3 and TRBJ2-4; D not resolved. The CDR3 runs to 16 residues. Germline V gene lookup returns CDR1 SGHTA and CDR2 FQGTGA. V was shortened by 5 bases and J by 1 base, with 15 bases between the two germline ends. The CDR3 DNA follows: TGTGCCAGCAGCCCTGGGCTAAGTGCGGCCAAAAACATTCAGTACTTC. Its translation: CASSPGLSAAKNIQYF.

This chain connects TRBV27 to TRBJ1-5, with a possible D match to TRBD1 (6 bases). The CDR3 extends over 16 amino acids. Germline CDR1 and CDR2: MNHEY and SMNVEV (reference sequence). V was cut by 6 bases and J by 4 bases, with 19 bases left in between. This CDR3 reads CASSLSGTTHNQPQHF. DNA of the CDR3: TGTGCCAGCAGCCTGTCTGGGACAACTCATAATCAGCCCCAGCATTTT.

The CDR3 DNA reads TGTGCCAGTGCGAGGGCCGGGGAGACCCAGTACTTC. It encodes CASARAGETQYF. The V and J genes are TRBV7-9 and TRBJ2-5; possibly TRBD2 for D (5 bases). The V end lost 9 bases, the J end lost 5 bases, and 13 bases lay between the germline ends. This CDR3 comprises 12 residues. Germline assignment: CDR1 SEHNR and CDR2 FQNEAQ (reference sequence).

This chain's CDR3 is CATSESGTGPGYTF. The CDR3, as DNA: TGTGCCACCAGTGAATCCGGGACAGGGCCCGGCTACACCTTC. V and J are TRBV24-1 and TRBJ1-2, with 9 positions matching TRBD1. CDR3 size: 14 residues. Germline lookup yields CDR1 KGHDR and CDR2 SFDVKD. With 4 bases clipped from V and 8 bases from J, the junction kept 7 bases outside the gene matches.

A single count supports this clone. The chain recombines TRBV2 with TRBJ2-3; 9 bases match TRBD2. The J segment lost 3 bases and the V segment lost 5 bases, leaving 3 bases of the junction unmatched. The CDR3 is made up of 14 amino acids. Germline-derived CDR1 and CDR2 are SNHLY and FYNNEI. In nucleotides, the CDR3 is TGTGCCAGCAGTTTCCTAGCGGGAACAGATACGCAGTATTTT. As protein: CASSFLAGTDTQYF.

The genes are TRBV7-8 and TRBJ1-5; tentatively, D is TRBD1 (5 bases). The CDR3 is 14 amino acids. Per the germline V gene, CDR1 is SGHVS and CDR2 is FQNEAQ. V was cut by 5 bases and J by 7 bases, with 15 bases left in between. The CDR3 DNA follows: TGTGCCAGCAGCCCCCAGGGTTTATACCAGCCCCAGCATTTT. Its protein is CASSPQGLYQPQHF.

This clone has just one count. The chain has TRBV30 and TRBJ1-5, with 8 bases matching TRBD1. Germline V gene data show CDR1 as GTSNPN and CDR2 as SVGIG (reference sequence). Unmatched junction bases numbered 8, after V lost 4 bases and J lost 3 bases. This CDR3 has 15 amino acids. The CDR3 DNA is TGTGCCTGGAACATCGGACAGGGATCCAATCAGCCCCAGCATTTT. It yields the protein CAWNIGQGSNQPQHF.

The chain recombines TRBV2 with TRBJ1-5, with D unclear. V was cut by 1 base and J by 4 bases, with 11 bases left in between. Per the germline V gene, CDR1 is SNHLY and CDR2 is FYNNEI. CDR3 length equals 15 residues. CDR3: CASSEDGHLNQPQHF. Here the CDR3 DNA reads TGTGCCAGCAGTGAAGATGGGCATTTGAATCAGCCCCAGCATTTT.

The V and J genes are TRBV5-1 and TRBJ1-1; 7 positions match TRBD1. The CDR3 contains 13 residues. Per germline, CDR1 SGHRS and CDR2 YFSETQ. Losses at the gene ends were 7 bases for V and 5 bases for J; bases not matched to a gene: 8. DNA of the CDR3: TGCGCCAGCGCCATCCAGGGGGAGACTGAAGCTTTCTTT. It is translated as CASAIQGETEAFF.

The V and J genes are TRBV7-2 and TRBJ2-3; 8 nucleotides line up with TRBD1. The CDR3 has 15 amino acids. The V gene's germline CDR1 is SGHTA and CDR2 FQGNSA. The V segment lost 3 bases and the J segment 0 bases; nucleotides outside the gene matches: 2. In nucleotides, the CDR3 is TGTGCCAGCAGCTTCACAGGGGGGAGCACAGATACGCAGTATTTT. This codes for CASSFTGGSTDTQYF. The full variable domain, its missing parts supplied by reference TRBV7-2 and TRBJ2-3, is GAGVSQSPSNKVTEKGKDVELRCDPISGHTALYWYRQSLGQGLEFLIYFQGNSAPDKSGLPSDRFSAERTGGSVSTLTIQRTQQEDSAVYLCASSFTGGSTDTQYFGPGTRLTVL.

This clone was seen more than once but under ten times. The genes are TRBV11-2 and TRBJ2-3, with 9 bases lining up with TRBD1. The CDR3 covers 13 residues. Germline V lookup: CDR1 SGHAT, CDR2 FQNNGV. V lost 2 bases to trimming and J lost 9 bases; unmatched junction nucleotides: 3. The CDR3 DNA follows: TGTGCCAGCAGCTTAAGGACAGGGGAAACGCAGTATTTT. Translating gives CASSLRTGETQYF.

The chain links TRBV6-4 to TRBJ1-3; D remains ambiguous. Between the trimmed V and J ends, which lost 6 bases and 2 bases, there was a span of 14 bases. The CDR3 has 15 residues. The V gene's germline CDR1 is MRHNA and CDR2 SNTAGT. The CDR3 DNA follows: TGTGCCAGCAGCGCCGCGGCGGGTCCTGGAAACACCATATATTTT. Translated, it gives CASSAAAGPGNTIYF.

The gene calls are TRBV5-6 and TRBJ1-2; D possibly corresponds to TRBD1 (5 bases). From germline, CDR1 is SGHDT and CDR2 YYEEEE. The CDR3 extends over 16 amino acids. Trimming left V 0 bases short and J 6 bases short, with 18 bases between. The CDR3 region is CASSLDYQGLSDGYTF. CDR3 coding DNA: TGTGCCAGCAGCTTGGATTATCAGGGCCTGAGCGATGGCTACACCTTC.

The V call is TRBV3-1 (or the pseudogene TRBV3-2), the J call TRBJ1-1; 8 bases are a match to TRBD1. The CDR3 is made up of 15 amino acids. The junction had 8 bases not matched to a gene; V was cut back by 4 bases and J by 4 bases. The germline CDR1 and CDR2 sequences are LGHDT and YNNKEL (reference sequence). CDR3 sequence reads: CASSRYRQGTTEAFF. CDR3 bases: TGTGCCAGCAGCCGATACCGACAGGGGACCACTGAAGCTTTCTTT.

This clone was detected only once. This chain joins TRBV9 and TRBJ2-3; 10 bases agree with TRBD2. V trimming: 3 bases; J trimming: 0 bases; junction bases outside the gene matches: 1. This CDR3 has 15 residues. Germline V CDR1 and CDR2: SGDLS, YYNGEE. The CDR3 loop reads CASSASGSSTDTQYF. As DNA, the CDR3 is TGTGCCAGCAGCGCTAGCGGGAGTAGCACAGATACGCAGTATTTT. Looking up the rest from reference TRBV9 and TRBJ2-3 gives the full variable domain: DSGVTQTPKHLITATGQRVTLRCSPRSGDLSVYWYQQSLDQGLQFLIQYYNGEERAKGNILERFSAQQFPDLHSELNLSSLELGDSALYFCASSASGSSTDTQYFGPGTRLTVL.

This chain joins TRBV28 and TRBJ1-5, with TRBD1 as a possible D gene (6 bases). CDR3 length: 15 amino acids. V gave up 1 base and J gave up 3 bases, with 10 bases separating them. Germline V CDR1 and CDR2: MDHEN, SYDVKM. The CDR3 coding sequence is TGTGCCAGCAGTTTATACAGGGATTACAATCAGCCCCAGCATTTT. This translates into CASSLYRDYNQPQHF.

The chain joins TRBV5-1 to TRBJ1-4; TRBD1 matches at 7 bases. V lost 0 bases and J lost 0; bases outside the gene matches: 8. The CDR3 loop spans 18 amino acids. Germline CDR1 SGHRS, CDR2 YFSETQ. As DNA, the CDR3 is TGCGCCAGCAGCTTGGATTCTCAGGGGACAGCAACTAATGAAAAACTGTTTTTT. Amino acids: CASSLDSQGTATNEKLFF.

This clone appeared once. J is TRBJ1-1 and V is TRBV5-1; 7 bases match TRBD1. The CDR3 covers 15 residues. The junction had 9 bases not matched to a gene; V was cut back by 0 bases and J by 7 bases. The germline V gene encodes CDR1 SGHRS and CDR2 YFSETQ. CDR3 DNA: TGCGCCAGCAGCTTGGGGCCAGGGGGAGATGTTGAAGCTTTCTTT. This encodes CASSLGPGGDVEAFF.

The chain couples TRBV28 to TRBJ1-2, with 7 bases matching TRBD1. The trim removed 5 bases at V and 4 bases at J, leaving 1 base unmatched. In germline, CDR1 is MDHEN, CDR2 SYDVKM. The CDR3 length is 12 residues. The DNA of the CDR3 is TGTGCCAGCAGTCGGGACAGCTATGGCTACACCTTC. Encoded protein: CASSRDSYGYTF.

The chain has TRBV5-1 and TRBJ2-7, with 9 positions matching TRBD1. In germline, CDR1 is SGHRS, CDR2 YFSETQ. This CDR3 region has 15 residues. The ends lost 1 base at V and 3 bases at J; junction bases unmatched: 5. Here the CDR3 DNA reads TGCGCCAGCAGCTTGCCCGGGACAGGGATCTACGAGCAGTACTTC. Translating gives CASSLPGTGIYEQYF.

The chain links TRBV6-1 to TRBJ1-1; no reliable D call. This CDR3 is built from 13 residues. Trimming removed 1 base at V and 5 bases at J, with 8 bases between. In germline, CDR1 is MNHNS, CDR2 SASEGT. CDR3 sequence (DNA): TGTGCCAGCAGTGAAGGTGGGAGTACTGAAGCTTTCTTT. Translated: CASSEGGSTEAFF.

The chain is built from TRBV3-1 (or the pseudogene TRBV3-2) and TRBJ2-1; D possibly corresponds to TRBD2 (6 bases). This CDR3 is built from 13 residues. V was trimmed by 2 bases and J by 9 bases, leaving 11 bases between them. From germline, CDR1 is LGHDT and CDR2 YNNKEL (reference sequence). The CDR3 sequence: CASSQMVGGEQFF. In DNA form, the CDR3 reads TGTGCCAGCAGCCAAATGGTGGGGGGTGAGCAGTTCTTC.

J is TRBJ2-1 and V is TRBV7-8; 8 nucleotides match TRBD2. The CDR3 has 15 residues. Looked up from germline, CDR1 is SGHVS and CDR2 is FQNEAQ. J was trimmed by 7 bases and V by 5 bases; bases with no gene match: 10. DNA for the CDR3: TGTGCCAGCAGCCTCGGACTAGCTCTCACTAATGAGCAGTTCTTC. Protein sequence: CASSLGLALTNEQFF.

The chain has TRBV7-8 and TRBJ2-7; maybe TRBD1 (5 bases). Germline V gene data show CDR1 as SGHVS and CDR2 as FQNEAQ. V lost 3 bases and J 5 bases, leaving 23 bases between the germline ends. CDR3 length: 17 amino acids. CDR3 nucleotide sequence: TGTGCCAGCAGCTTTACAGGTGCCCGGGCAGGGTACCACGAGCAGTACTTC. Translating it yields CASSFTGARAGYHEQYF.

J is TRBJ2-1 and V is TRBV15; no firm D call. V dropped 5 bases and J dropped 1 base, with 21 bases sitting between them. The CDR3 is made up of 18 amino acids. Germline CDR1 is LNHNV and CDR2 is YYDKDF (reference sequence). The CDR3 is CATSRRGRDQISYNEQFF. As DNA, the CDR3 is TGTGCCACCAGCCGGAGAGGCCGAGATCAAATATCCTACAATGAGCAGTTCTTC.

The chain joins TRBV7-9 to TRBJ2-1; 10 bases fit TRBD2. CDR3 length equals 15 residues. V lost 1 base to trimming and J lost 9 bases; unmatched junction nucleotides: 6. The germline CDR1 and CDR2 sequences are SEHNR and FQNEAQ (reference sequence). The chain's CDR3 is CASSLVTSGMGEQFF. The CDR3 DNA reads as TGTGCCAGCAGCTTAGTTACTAGCGGGATGGGTGAGCAGTTCTTC.